What follows is one TCR beta chain and its context. Its matching antigen is unknown. Here immunoSEQ multiplex PCR was the method, and the copy in TCRdb shows in-frame clones only, minus some. This sample has some 9,700 clones, with roughly four fifths found just once. This entry is derived from a study of neoadjuvant nivolumab and ipilimumab in lung cancer. Study-wide background: Nivolumab 3 mg/kg was given days 1, 15 and 29, plus ipilimumab 1 mg/kg day 1 in combination.

Findings and limits, study-wide: Compared with tumor-adjacent uninvolved lung, resected tumors showed greater richness and clonality. Higher pretherapy blood TCR richness went with higher resected-tumor richness.

Germline CDR1 and CDR2: KGHSH and LQKENI. This CDR3 region has 17 residues. V dropped 1 base and J dropped 0 bases, with 15 bases sitting between them. This receptor was taken from an adult with non-small cell lung cancer. Some clones in this sample may be carry-over from other donors' samples. The sample here was tumor tissue, taken after neoadjuvant nivolumab, alone or with ipilimumab, at or shortly before surgery. V gene TRBV18 combines with J gene TRBJ1-2; D may be TRBD1 (6 bases). CDR3 protein: CASSPRQAASANYGYTF. The CDR3 DNA reads TGTGCCAGCTCACCACGACAGGCGGCTTCGGCTAACTATGGCTACACCTTC.